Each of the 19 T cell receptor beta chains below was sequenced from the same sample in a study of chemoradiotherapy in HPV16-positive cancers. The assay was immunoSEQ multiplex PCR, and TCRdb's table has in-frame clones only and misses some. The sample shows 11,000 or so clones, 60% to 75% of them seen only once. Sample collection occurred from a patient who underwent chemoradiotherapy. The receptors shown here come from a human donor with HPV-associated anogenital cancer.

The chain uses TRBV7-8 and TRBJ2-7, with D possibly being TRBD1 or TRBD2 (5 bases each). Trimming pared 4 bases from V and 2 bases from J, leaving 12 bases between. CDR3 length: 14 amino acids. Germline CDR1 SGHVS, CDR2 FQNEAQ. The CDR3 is CASSSGRMTYEQYF. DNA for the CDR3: TGTGCCAGCAGCTCGGGACGGATGACCTACGAGCAGTACTTC.

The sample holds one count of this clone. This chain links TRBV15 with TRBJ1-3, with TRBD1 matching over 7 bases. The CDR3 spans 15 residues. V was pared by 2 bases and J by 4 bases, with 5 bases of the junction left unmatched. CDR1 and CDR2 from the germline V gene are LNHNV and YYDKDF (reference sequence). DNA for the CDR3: TGTGCCACCAGCAGATTGGAGGGGGCCGGAAACACCATATATTTT. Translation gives CATSRLEGAGNTIYF. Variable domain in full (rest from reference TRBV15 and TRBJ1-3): DAMVIQNPRYQVTQFGKPVTLSCSQTLNHNVMYWYQQKSSQAPKLLFHYYDKDFNNEADTPDNFQSRRPNTSFCFLDIRSPGLGDTAMYLCATSRLEGAGNTIYFGEGSWLTVV.

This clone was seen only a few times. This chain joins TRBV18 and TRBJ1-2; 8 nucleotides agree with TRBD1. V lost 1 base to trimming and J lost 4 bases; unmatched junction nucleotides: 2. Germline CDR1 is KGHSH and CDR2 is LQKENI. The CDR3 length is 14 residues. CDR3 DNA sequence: TGTGCCAGCTCACCACGTACAGGGGGCTATGGCTACACCTTC. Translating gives CASSPRTGGYGYTF.

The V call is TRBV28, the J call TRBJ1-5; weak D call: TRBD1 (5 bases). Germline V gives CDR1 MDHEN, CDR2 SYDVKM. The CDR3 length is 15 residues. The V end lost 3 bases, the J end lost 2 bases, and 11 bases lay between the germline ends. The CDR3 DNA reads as TGTGCCAGCAGTTTTTCGGGGGTAGGCAATCAGCCCCAGCATTTT. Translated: CASSFSGVGNQPQHF.

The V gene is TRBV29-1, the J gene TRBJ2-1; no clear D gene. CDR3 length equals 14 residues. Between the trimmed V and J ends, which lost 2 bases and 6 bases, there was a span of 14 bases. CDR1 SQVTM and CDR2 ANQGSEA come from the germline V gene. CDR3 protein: CSVEKGYRGNEQFF. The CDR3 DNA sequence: TGCAGCGTTGAAAAAGGTTACAGAGGCAATGAGCAGTTCTTC.

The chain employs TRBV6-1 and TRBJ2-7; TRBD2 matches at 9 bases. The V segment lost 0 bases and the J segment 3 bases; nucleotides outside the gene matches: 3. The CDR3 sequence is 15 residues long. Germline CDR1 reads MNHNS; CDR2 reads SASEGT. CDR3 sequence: CASSEAAGGNYEQYF. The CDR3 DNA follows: TGTGCCAGCAGTGAAGCGGCGGGAGGGAACTACGAGCAGTACTTC.

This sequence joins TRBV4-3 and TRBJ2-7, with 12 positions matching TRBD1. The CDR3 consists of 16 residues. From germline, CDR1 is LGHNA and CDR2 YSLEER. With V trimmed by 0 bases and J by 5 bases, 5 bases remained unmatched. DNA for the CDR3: TGCGCCAGCAGCCAAGATCCGGGACAGGGGGCGGACGAGCAGTACTTC. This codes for CASSQDPGQGADEQYF.

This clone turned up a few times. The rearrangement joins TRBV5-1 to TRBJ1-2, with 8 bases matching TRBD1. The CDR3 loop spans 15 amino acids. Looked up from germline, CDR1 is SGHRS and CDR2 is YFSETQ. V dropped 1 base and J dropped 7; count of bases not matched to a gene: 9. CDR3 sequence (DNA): TGCGCCAGCAGCTTGTACAGGGGGGATAGCGGTGGCTACACCTTC. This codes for CASSLYRGDSGGYTF.

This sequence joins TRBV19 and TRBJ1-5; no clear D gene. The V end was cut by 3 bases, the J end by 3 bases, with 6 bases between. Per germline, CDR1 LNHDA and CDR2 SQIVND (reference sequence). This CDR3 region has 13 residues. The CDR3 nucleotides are TGTGCCAGTAGTATCAAACACAATCAGCCCCAGCATTTT. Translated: CASSIKHNQPQHF. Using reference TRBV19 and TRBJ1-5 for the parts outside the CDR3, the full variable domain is DGGITQSPKYLFRKEGQNVTLSCEQNLNHDAMYWYRQDPGQGLRLIYYSQIVNDFQKGDIAEGYSVSREKKESFPLTVTSAQKNPTAFYLCASSIKHNQPQHFGDGTRLSIL.

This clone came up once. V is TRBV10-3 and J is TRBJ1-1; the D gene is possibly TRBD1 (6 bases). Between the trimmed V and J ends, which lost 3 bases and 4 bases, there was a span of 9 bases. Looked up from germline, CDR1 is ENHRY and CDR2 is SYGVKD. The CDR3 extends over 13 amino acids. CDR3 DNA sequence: TGTGCCATCAGTGAAGAGGGGGGCACTGAAGCTTTCTTT. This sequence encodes CAISEEGGTEAFF.

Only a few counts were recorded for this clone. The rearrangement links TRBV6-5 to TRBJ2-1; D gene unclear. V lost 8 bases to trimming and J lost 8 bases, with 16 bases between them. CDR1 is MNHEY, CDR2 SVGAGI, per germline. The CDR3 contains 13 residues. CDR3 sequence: CASSARIGDEQFF. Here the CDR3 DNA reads TGTGCCAGCTCTGCCAGAATCGGAGATGAGCAGTTCTTC.

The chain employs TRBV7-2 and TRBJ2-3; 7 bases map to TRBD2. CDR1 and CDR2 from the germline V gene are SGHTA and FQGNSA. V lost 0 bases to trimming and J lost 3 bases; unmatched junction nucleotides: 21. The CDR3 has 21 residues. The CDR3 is CASSLARRLGRLAVSTDTQYF. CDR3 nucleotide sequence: TGTGCCAGCAGCTTAGCGAGGAGACTAGGTCGGCTAGCGGTTAGTACAGATACGCAGTATTTT.

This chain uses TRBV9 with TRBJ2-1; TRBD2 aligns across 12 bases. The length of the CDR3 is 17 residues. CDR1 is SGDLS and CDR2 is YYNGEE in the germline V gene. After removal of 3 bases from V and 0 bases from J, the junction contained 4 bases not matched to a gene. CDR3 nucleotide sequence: TGTGCCAGCAGCGCTGGACTAGCGGGATACTCCTACAATGAGCAGTTCTTC. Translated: CASSAGLAGYSYNEQFF.

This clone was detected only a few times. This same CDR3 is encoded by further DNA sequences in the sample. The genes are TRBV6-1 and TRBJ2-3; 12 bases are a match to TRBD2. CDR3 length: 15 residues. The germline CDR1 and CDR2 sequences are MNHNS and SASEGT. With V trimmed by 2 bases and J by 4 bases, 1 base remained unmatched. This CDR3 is CASSELAGGPDTQYF. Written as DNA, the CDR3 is TGTGCCAGCAGTGAACTAGCGGGAGGGCCAGATACGCAGTATTTT.

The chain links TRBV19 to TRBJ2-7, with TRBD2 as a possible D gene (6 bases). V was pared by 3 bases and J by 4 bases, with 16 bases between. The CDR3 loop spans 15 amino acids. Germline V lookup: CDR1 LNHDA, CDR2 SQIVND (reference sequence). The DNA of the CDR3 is TGTGCCAGTAGTATCGACCAAGCGGGTGGGTACGAGCAGTACTTC. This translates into CASSIDQAGGYEQYF.

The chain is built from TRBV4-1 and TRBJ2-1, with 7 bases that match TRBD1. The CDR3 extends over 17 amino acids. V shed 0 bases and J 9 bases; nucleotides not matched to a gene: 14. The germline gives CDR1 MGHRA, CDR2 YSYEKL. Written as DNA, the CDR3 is TGCGCCAGCAGCCAAGACCGGGACAGCATTTTTCGGCCTGAGCAGTTCTTC. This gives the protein CASSQDRDSIFRPEQFF.

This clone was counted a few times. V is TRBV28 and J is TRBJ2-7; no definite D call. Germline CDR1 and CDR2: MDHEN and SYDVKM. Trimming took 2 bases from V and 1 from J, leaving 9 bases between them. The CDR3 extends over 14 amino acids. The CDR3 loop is CASSLDTKSYEQYF. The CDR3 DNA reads TGTGCCAGCAGTTTAGACACTAAATCCTACGAGCAGTACTTC.

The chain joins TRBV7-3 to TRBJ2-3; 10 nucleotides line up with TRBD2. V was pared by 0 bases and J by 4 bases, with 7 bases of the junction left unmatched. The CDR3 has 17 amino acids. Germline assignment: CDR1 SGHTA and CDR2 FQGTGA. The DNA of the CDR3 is TGTGCCAGCAGCTTAACAGGATCTAGCGGGAGTTCAGATACGCAGTATTTT. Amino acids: CASSLTGSSGSSDTQYF.

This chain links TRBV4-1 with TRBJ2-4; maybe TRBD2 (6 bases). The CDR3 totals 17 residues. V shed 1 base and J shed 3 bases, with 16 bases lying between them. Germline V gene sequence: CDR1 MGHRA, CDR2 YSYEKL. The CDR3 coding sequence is TGCGCCAGCAGCCAAGTCGCTCTGGGGGGAGGCAAAAACATTCAGTACTTC. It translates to CASSQVALGGGKNIQYF.